The rows below give T cell receptor beta chains drawn from one sample of a study of PD-L1 blockade in urothelial cancer. Generated by immunoSEQ multiplex PCR, the TCRdb table keeps only in-frame clones and is missing some. The sample has approximately 52,000 clones, roughly 80% seen once. Source: PBMCs, taken around atezolizumab (anti-PD-L1) treatment. The source of these receptors is an older man with urothelial cancer. Both conserved end residues are part of each CDR3. The D gene is left open where the match is weak. Not every row has a clone size; where given, it reads once, few, many or a size class.

J	D	size	V	CDR3	DNA
TRBJ1-6	TRBD1	NA	TRBV4-3	CASSHRTGDMAPLHF	TGCGCCAGCAGCCACAGGACAGGGGACATGGCACCCCTCCACTTT
TRBJ2-1	NA	few	TRBV29-1	CSAEGEAYNEQFF	TGCAGCGCCGAGGGAGAGGCCTACAATGAGCAGTTCTTC
TRBJ1-1	TRBD1	NA	TRBV6-4	CASSLTGGTEAFF	TGTGCCAGCAGCCTAACAGGGGGCACTGAAGCTTTCTTT
TRBJ1-4	TRBD1	NA	TRBV6-5	CASSPRQGQTEKLFF	TGTGCCAGCAGTCCTAGACAGGGCCAGACAGAAAAACTGTTTTTT
TRBJ1-4	TRBD1	NA	TRBV11-3	CASSLYRGNEKLFF	TGTGCCAGCAGCTTGTACAGGGGGAATGAAAAACTGTTTTTT
TRBJ2-3	TRBD2	NA	TRBV4-3	CASSQELAGGLDTQYF	TGCGCCAGCAGCCAAGAATTAGCGGGGGGCCTGGATACGCAGTATTTT
TRBJ1-3	NA	NA	TRBV11-2	CASSEQTGNTIYF	TGTGCCAGCAGCGAGCAAACTGGAAACACCATATATTTT
TRBJ1-1	NA	once	TRBV18	CASSPPLQKLNTEAFF	TGTGCCAGCTCACCACCCCTACAGAAATTAAACACTGAAGCTTTCTTT
TRBJ1-3	TRBD1	NA	TRBV9	CASSARTGSGNTIYF	TGTGCCAGCAGCGCCCGGACAGGGAGCGGAAACACCATATATTTT
TRBJ1-4	NA	NA	TRBV19	CASSILAENEKLFF	TGTGCCAGTAGTATCCTCGCGGAAAATGAAAAACTGTTTTTT
TRBJ1-3	NA	NA	TRBV30	CAWSAGSLGGNTIYF	TGTGCCTGGAGTGCGGGGTCGTTGGGAGGAAACACCATATATTTT
TRBJ2-7	NA	NA	TRBV4-2	CASSPGGGGYEQYF	TGTGCCAGCAGCCCCGGGGGCGGGGGCTACGAGCAGTACTTC
TRBJ1-2	TRBD1	NA	TRBV7-6	CASSLNPGTGGIGYTF	TGTGCCAGCAGCTTAAACCCCGGGACAGGGGGCATTGGCTACACCTTC
TRBJ1-3	TRBD1	NA	TRBV7-2	CASSLDPGGYGNTIYF	TGTGCCAGCAGCTTAGATCCAGGGGGTTATGGAAACACCATATATTTT
TRBJ1-5	NA	NA	TRBV28	CASSFPGNQPQHF	TGTGCCAGCAGTTTCCCGGGGAATCAGCCCCAGCATTTT
TRBJ2-3	NA	NA	TRBV4-1	CASSQPGTHF	TGCGCCAGCAGCCAACCCGGGACTCATTTT
TRBJ2-7	NA	few	TRBV4-3	CASSQDLSTREQYF	TGCGCCAGCAGCCAAGATCTCTCGACTAGGGAGCAGTACTTC
TRBJ1-5	NA	NA	TRBV7-9	CASSLTLTGNNQPQHF	TGTGCCAGCAGTTTAACTCTCACAGGGAATAATCAGCCCCAGCATTTT
TRBJ2-7	TRBD1	NA	TRBV7-2	CASSSGQATYEQYF	TGTGCCAGCAGCTCCGGACAGGCAACCTACGAGCAGTACTTC
TRBJ2-6	TRBD2	many	TRBV7-2	CASSFGLAGGGSGANVLTF	TGTGCCAGCAGCTTTGGACTAGCGGGAGGAGGATCTGGGGCCAACGTCCTGACTTTC
TRBJ2-1	TRBD2	NA	TRBV5-1	CASSSTSDSYNEQFF	TGCGCCAGCAGCAGCACTAGCGACTCCTACAATGAGCAGTTCTTC
TRBJ2-3	NA	NA	TRBV5-1	CASSLTFRGTDTQYF	TGCGCCAGCAGCTTAACGTTTAGAGGCACAGATACGCAGTATTTT
TRBJ2-1	TRBD2	NA	TRBV7-9	CASSSASGSYSEQFF	TGTGCCAGCAGCTCGGCTAGCGGGAGTTACAGTGAGCAGTTCTTC
TRBJ2-1	NA	NA	TRBV2	CASRRAHNEQFF	TGTGCCAGCAGGCGGGCCCACAATGAGCAGTTCTTC
TRBJ2-1	TRBD2	NA	TRBV28	CASSSWGLAGQEYNEQFF	TGTGCCAGCAGTTCTTGGGGCCTAGCGGGACAAGAATACAATGAGCAGTTCTTC
TRBJ1-1	NA	NA	TRBV4-3	CASSQDPRGQAFF	TGCGCCAGCAGCCAAGACCCCAGGGGACAAGCTTTCTTT
TRBJ2-3	TRBD2	NA	TRBV14	CASSPTSGRGADTQYF	TGTGCCAGCAGCCCAACTAGCGGGAGAGGCGCAGATACGCAGTATTTT
TRBJ1-2	NA	NA	TRBV6-1	CASRKGDRNYGYTF	TGTGCCAGCAGAAAGGGTGACAGGAATTATGGCTACACCTTC
TRBJ1-2	NA	NA	TRBV28	CASSFPGRANYGYTF	TGTGCCAGCAGTTTTCCAGGCAGGGCGAACTATGGCTACACCTTC
TRBJ2-2	NA	few	TRBV5-4	CASSFSASANTGELFF	TGTGCCAGCAGCTTTTCCGCTAGCGCTAACACCGGGGAGCTGTTTTTT
TRBJ2-1	TRBD2	NA	TRBV4-3	CASSHLLAGVGNEQFF	TGCGCCAGCAGCCACCTACTAGCGGGGGTTGGCAATGAGCAGTTCTTC
TRBJ1-2	TRBD1	NA	TRBV2	CASSERAGGNYGYTF	TGTGCCAGCAGTGAACGGGCAGGGGGCAACTATGGCTACACCTTC
TRBJ1-6	TRBD1	NA	TRBV5-4	CASGGQGGNSPLHF	TGTGCCAGCGGCGGACAGGGTGGTAATTCACCCCTCCACTTT
TRBJ1-1	NA	NA	TRBV19	CASTTGWDTEAFF	TGTGCCAGTACCACAGGTTGGGACACTGAAGCTTTCTTT
TRBJ1-1	NA	NA	TRBV7-8	CASSQGGAQNTEAFF	TGTGCCAGCAGTCAAGGAGGAGCGCAGAACACTGAAGCTTTCTTT
TRBJ1-2	NA	NA	TRBV27	CASRDPGNYGYTF	TGTGCCAGCAGAGACCCGGGGAACTATGGCTACACCTTC
TRBJ2-5	NA	once	TRBV2	CASSETGSQETQYF	TGTGCCAGCAGTGAAACAGGGTCCCAAGAGACCCAGTACTTC
TRBJ2-1	TRBD1	few	TRBV7-2	CASGRQGADEQFF	TGTGCCAGCGGAAGACAGGGGGCTGATGAGCAGTTCTTC
TRBJ2-7	NA	NA	TRBV5-1	CASSLTGISNEQYF	TGCGCCAGCAGCTTGACAGGGATCTCGAACGAGCAGTACTTC
TRBJ1-2	TRBD1	NA	TRBV7-8	CASSLPPGQPNYGYTF	TGTGCCAGCAGCCTTCCCCCGGGACAGCCTAACTATGGCTACACCTTC
TRBJ2-2	NA	NA	TRBV5-1	CASSLSRGAGELFF	TGCGCCAGCAGCTTGAGCAGGGGAGCCGGGGAGCTGTTTTTT
TRBJ1-5	TRBD1	NA	TRBV19	CASSMPDRAWPQHF	TGTGCCAGTAGTATGCCGGACAGGGCCTGGCCCCAGCATTTT
TRBJ1-1	TRBD1	NA	TRBV7-3	CASSPSSGGTEAFF	TGTGCCAGCAGCCCTTCTTCAGGGGGCACTGAAGCTTTCTTT
TRBJ1-5	NA	many	TRBV7-2	CASSAGLPQPQHF	TGTGCCAGCAGCGCCGGTCTCCCCCAGCCCCAGCATTTT